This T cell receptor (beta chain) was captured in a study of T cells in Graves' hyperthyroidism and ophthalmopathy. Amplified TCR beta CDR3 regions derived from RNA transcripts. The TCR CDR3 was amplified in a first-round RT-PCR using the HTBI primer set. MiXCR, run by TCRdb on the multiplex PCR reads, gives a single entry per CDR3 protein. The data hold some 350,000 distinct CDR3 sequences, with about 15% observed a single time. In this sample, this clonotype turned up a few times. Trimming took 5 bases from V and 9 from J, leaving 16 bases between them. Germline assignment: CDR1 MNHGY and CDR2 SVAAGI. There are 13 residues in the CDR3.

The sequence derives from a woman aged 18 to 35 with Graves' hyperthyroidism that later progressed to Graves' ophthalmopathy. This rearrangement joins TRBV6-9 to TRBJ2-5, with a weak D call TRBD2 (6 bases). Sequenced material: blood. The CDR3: CASSQSTSLPQYF. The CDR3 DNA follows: TGTGCCAGCAGTCAGTCGACTAGTCTGCCCCAGTACTTC.